These 22 T cell receptor beta chains came from one sample sequenced in a study of blood T cell repertoires in COVID-19. The data were produced by immunoSEQ multiplex PCR, yet TCRdb's version contains in-frame clones alone and is incomplete. The repertoire has 250,000 to 300,000 clones, roughly 88% of them found once; the top ten carry about 1%. The sample consisted of PBMCs or T cells enriched from blood (not recorded which). These receptors originate from a woman in her 30s who had recovered from COVID-19.

The chain has TRBV27 and TRBJ2-1, with 12 nucleotides matching TRBD1. This CDR3 comprises 15 residues. The V segment lost 6 bases and the J segment 7 bases; nucleotides outside the gene matches: 7. The germline gives CDR1 MNHEY, CDR2 SMNVEV (reference sequence). CDR3 in DNA: TGTGCCAGCAGCGGGGGACAGGGGGCGTTTAATGAGCAGTTCTTC. The encoded protein is CASSGGQGAFNEQFF.

The V gene is TRBV6-5, the J gene TRBJ1-1; the match to TRBD1 covers 8 bases. This CDR3 contains 15 residues. After removal of 8 bases from V and 0 bases from J, the junction contained 8 bases not matched to a gene. CDR1 and CDR2 from the germline V gene are MNHEY and SVGAGI. CDR3 loop: CASALPGQVNTEAFF. In DNA form, the CDR3 reads TGTGCCAGCGCTTTACCGGGACAGGTGAACACTGAAGCTTTCTTT.

The rearrangement uses TRBV6-1 and TRBJ2-7; D remains unclear. This CDR3 contains 12 residues. Germline CDR1 MNHNS, CDR2 SASEGT. With 2 bases removed from V and 4 bases from J, the gap between germline ends came to 6 bases. In nucleotides, the CDR3 is TGTGCCAGCAGTGAATTTATATACGAGCAGTACTTC. It is translated as CASSEFIYEQYF.

This clone showed up just once. This chain uses TRBV29-1 with TRBJ2-3; 8 positions match TRBD2. Germline CDR1 and CDR2: SQVTM and ANQGSEA. Trimming took 2 bases from V and 0 from J; bases not matched to a gene: 7. This CDR3 contains 16 residues. The CDR3 loop reads CSVEKAGEPSTDTQYF. In DNA form, the CDR3 reads TGCAGCGTTGAAAAAGCGGGGGAGCCTAGCACAGATACGCAGTATTTT.

V and J are TRBV7-3 and TRBJ2-1; 7 bases agree with TRBD1. This CDR3 has 12 amino acids. With V trimmed by 2 bases and J by 10 bases, 2 bases remained unmatched. Germline V gene sequence: CDR1 SGHTA, CDR2 FQGTGA. CDR3: CASSLQGQEQFF. Here the CDR3 DNA reads TGTGCCAGCAGCTTACAGGGACAGGAGCAGTTCTTC.

This rearrangement joins TRBV7-2 to TRBJ2-1; D gene ambiguous. The CDR3 is 15 residues long. Germline lookup yields CDR1 SGHTA and CDR2 FQGNSA. V was cut by 2 bases and J by 1 base, with 9 bases left in between. CDR3 sequence: CASSLITDSYNEQFF. CDR3 sequence (DNA): TGTGCCAGCAGCTTAATCACAGATTCCTACAATGAGCAGTTCTTC.

CDR3 nucleotide sequence: TGCGCCAGCAGCTGGCCCGGGACAGGGCTCCCTACTAACTATGGCTACACCTTC. Translating gives CASSWPGTGLPTNYGYTF. The chain employs TRBV5-1 and TRBJ1-2; TRBD1 aligns across 9 bases. Germline-derived CDR1 and CDR2 are SGHRS and YFSETQ. This CDR3 is built from 18 residues. The ends lost 3 bases at V and 0 bases at J; junction bases unmatched: 12.

This clone was seen more than once but under ten times. The J gene is TRBJ2-7, the V gene TRBV27; no clear D gene. Germline CDR1 is MNHEY and CDR2 is SMNVEV (reference sequence). The CDR3 has 14 amino acids. The V end was cut by 2 bases, the J end by 0 bases, with 8 bases between. For the CDR3, the DNA is TGTGCCAGCAGTTTAGGGCCTTTCTCCTACGAGCAGTACTTC. Its protein product is CASSLGPFSYEQYF.

CDR3 in amino acids: CASSEQGLSYEQYF. The CDR3, as DNA: TGTGCCAGCAGTGAACAGGGACTAAGCTACGAGCAGTACTTC. The J gene is TRBJ2-7, the V gene TRBV2, with 7 bases aligning to TRBD2. CDR1 and CDR2 from the germline V gene are SNHLY and FYNNEI. J lost 3 bases, V lost 2 bases, and 4 bases had no gene match. The CDR3 spans 14 residues. The full variable domain, rest sourced from reference TRBV2 and TRBJ2-7, is EPEVTQTPSHQVTQMGQEVILRCVPISNHLYFYWYRQILGQKVEFLVSFYNNEISEKSEIFDDQFSVERPDGSNFTLKIRSTKLEDSAMYFCASSEQGLSYEQYFGPGTRLTVT.

The rearrangement uses TRBV4-3 and TRBJ1-2, with D tentatively TRBD1 (6 bases). The CDR3 totals 15 residues. Germline lookup yields CDR1 LGHNA and CDR2 YSLEER. Trimming shortened V by 0 bases and J by 4 bases, and 12 bases separated the two germline ends. CDR3 protein: CASSQDLGQLYGYTF. The CDR3, as DNA: TGCGCCAGCAGCCAAGATCTAGGACAGCTCTATGGCTACACCTTC.

The J gene is TRBJ1-1, the V gene TRBV28; TRBD1 is a possible D gene (5 bases). The germline gives CDR1 MDHEN, CDR2 SYDVKM. The CDR3 contains 14 residues. V was cut by 6 bases and J by 1 base, with 12 bases left in between. The CDR3 loop reads CASSPQGQNTEAFF. The CDR3 nucleotides read TGTGCCAGCAGCCCGCAGGGTCAGAACACTGAAGCTTTCTTT.

The rearrangement links TRBV29-1 to TRBJ2-7; D might be TRBD1 (6 bases). Looked up from germline, CDR1 is SQVTM and CDR2 is ANQGSEA. The CDR3 consists of 13 residues. The germline V and J ends were trimmed by 6 bases and 0 bases, with 12 bases remaining between them. CDR3 loop: CSVAGTFSYEQYF. The CDR3 DNA sequence: TGCAGCGTGGCCGGGACATTCTCCTACGAGCAGTACTTC.

The chain is built from TRBV27 and TRBJ1-1; tentative D call: TRBD1 (6 bases). Trimming took off 6 bases at V and 1 base at J, with 9 bases between the two ends. Germline CDR1 reads MNHEY; CDR2 reads SMNVEV (reference sequence). The CDR3 contains 13 residues. The CDR3 region is CASSLTGNTEAFF. The CDR3 nucleotides are TGTGCCAGCAGCTTGACAGGGAACACTGAAGCTTTCTTT.

The chain links TRBV27 to TRBJ1-2; D is unresolved. The CDR3 is made up of 14 amino acids. Germline values: CDR1 MNHEY, CDR2 SMNVEV (reference sequence). Trimming pared 2 bases from V and 2 bases from J, leaving 9 bases between. The CDR3 bases are TGTGCCAGCAGTTTAAGCGCGGGGAACTATGGCTACACCTTC. This sequence encodes CASSLSAGNYGYTF.

The chain carries TRBV28 and TRBJ1-1, with D possibly TRBD1 on 6 matching bases. V was pared by 4 bases and J by 1 base, with 16 bases between. This CDR3 has 16 amino acids. Germline CDR1 reads MDHEN; CDR2 reads SYDVKM. CDR3 sequence reads: CASSSIGGPGNTEAFF. The CDR3 DNA reads TGTGCCAGCAGTTCCATCGGGGGGCCGGGGAACACTGAAGCTTTCTTT.

The DNA of the CDR3 is TGTGCCAGCAGTGAAGGCGGACAGGGCTCTGGAAACACCATATATTTT. Encoded protein: CASSEGGQGSGNTIYF. This chain connects TRBV6-1 to TRBJ1-3; 8 bases map to TRBD1. The germline V gene has CDR1 MNHNS and CDR2 SASEGT. With 1 base clipped from V and 0 bases from J, the junction kept 2 bases outside the gene matches. The CDR3 covers 16 residues.

The chain couples TRBV5-4 to TRBJ2-1; D is possibly TRBD2 (6 bases). V lost 4 bases to trimming and J lost 6 bases, with 11 bases between them. CDR1 SGHNT and CDR2 YYREEE come from the germline V gene (reference sequence). This CDR3 contains 13 residues. CDR3 protein: CASSALALNEQFF. CDR3 nucleotide sequence: TGTGCCAGCAGCGCACTAGCCCTCAATGAGCAGTTCTTC.

The gene calls are TRBV12-3 or TRBV12-4 and TRBJ2-1, with D perhaps TRBD2 (5 bases). V was clipped by 8 bases and J by 10 bases, with 12 bases between them. The CDR3 length is 11 residues. CDR3 residues: CASGLGGEQFF. In nucleotides, the CDR3 is TGTGCCAGCGGATTGGGCGGGGAGCAGTTCTTC.

The chain has TRBV6-5 and TRBJ1-2; the match to TRBD1 covers 8 bases. The V and J ends lost 0 bases and 2 bases, in that order; junction bases with no gene match: 2. There are 15 residues in the CDR3. Germline values: CDR1 MNHEY, CDR2 SVGAGI. Here the CDR3 reads CASSYSYRGNYGYTF. As DNA, the CDR3 is TGTGCCAGCAGTTACTCCTACAGGGGGAACTATGGCTACACCTTC.

To note about this clone: Likely a read error: the CDR3 ends without its conserved phenylalanine or tryptophan. The limits of the CDR3 on the DNA are not certain, so only TCRdb's listed CDR3 is given. The chain has TRBV21-1 and TRBJ1-6; TRBD1, the table's D call, lacks a check against the DNA. TRBV21-1 is shown as a pseudogene. Including both end residues, the CDR3 is 12 amino acids long. The CDR3 is CASSPRDRVSPI.

In this sample, this clone turned up once. This sequence joins TRBV7-9 and TRBJ2-7, with 9 bases identical to TRBD1. The J segment lost 4 bases and the V segment lost 5 bases, leaving 15 bases of the junction unmatched. Germline V gives CDR1 SEHNR, CDR2 FQNEAQ (reference sequence). The CDR3 has 17 amino acids. The CDR3 loop is CASSRTRGTGPIYEQYF. CDR3 DNA: TGTGCCAGCAGCCGCACGAGAGGGACAGGGCCAATTTACGAGCAGTACTTC.

V is TRBV7-2 and J is TRBJ2-2; 12 nucleotides line up with TRBD2. The germline CDR1 and CDR2 sequences are SGHTA and FQGNSA. This CDR3 is 18 amino acids long. The trim removed 9 bases at V and 0 bases at J, leaving 11 bases unmatched. CDR3 loop: CASKPSSGGASNTGELFF. For the CDR3, the DNA is TGTGCCAGTAAACCATCTAGCGGGGGGGCCTCGAACACCGGGGAGCTGTTTTTT. Full variable domain (remainder filled in from reference TRBV7-2 and TRBJ2-2): GAGVSQSPSNKVTEKGKDVELRCDPISGHTALYWYRQSLGQGLEFLIYFQGNSAPDKSGLPSDRFSAERTGGSVSTLTIQRTQQEDSAVYLCASKPSSGGASNTGELFFGEGSRLTVL.